The 6 T cell receptor beta chains listed next were all sequenced from one sample in a study of blood T cells in healthy people across ages. Alongside a J-beta primer mix, a sample-barcoded 5' primer served in a second PCR lasting roughly 7 to 11 cycles. Using its own MiXCR run on the 5' RACE reads, TCRdb lists one record per CDR3 protein. The sample holds about 680,000 distinct CDR3 sequences, roughly 49% seen once. What was sequenced was blood. The receptors originated from an older woman in good health.

Points on this clonotype: One junction end disagrees with the germline gene, perhaps due to a read error. This sequence joins TRBV12-3 or TRBV12-4 and TRBJ2-3, with D perhaps being TRBD1 or TRBD2 (5 bases each). The CDR3 loop spans 13 amino acids. The DNA for the CDR3 is TGTGCCAGCAGTTTCTGGGGGAAGGATACGCTGTATTTT. Its translation is CASSFWGKDTLYF.

V gene TRBV29-1 combines with J gene TRBJ1-2; TRBD1 aligns across 8 bases. The CDR3 is 15 residues long. V trimming: 3 bases; J trimming: 5 bases; junction bases outside the gene matches: 11. Per the germline V gene, CDR1 is SQVTM and CDR2 is ANQGSEA. In DNA form, the CDR3 reads TGCAGCGTTGACCCCCCCGGACAGGGCTCGTATGGCTACACCTTC. Translating it yields CSVDPPGQGSYGYTF.

The chain combines TRBV5-1 with TRBJ2-1, with D possibly being TRBD1 (5 bases). Germline V CDR1 and CDR2: SGHRS, YFSETQ. V was clipped by 3 bases and J by 9 bases, with 22 bases between them. This CDR3 contains 16 residues. The CDR3 DNA is TGCGCCAGCAGCTCTCAGGGTGTGGGTGCCGCCGGTGAGCAGTTCTTC. It translates to CASSSQGVGAAGEQFF.

The genes are TRBV7-9 and TRBJ2-7; the D is unclear. Per germline, CDR1 SEHNR and CDR2 FQNEAQ (reference sequence). CDR3 length: 10 amino acids. The V end was cut by 3 bases, the J end by 7 bases, with 4 bases between. CDR3 amino acids: CASSFNEQYF. In DNA, the CDR3 is TGTGCCAGCAGCTTCAATGAGCAGTACTTC.

The rearrangement uses TRBV5-1 and TRBJ1-2; the D is unclear. The length of the CDR3 is 15 residues. V lost 0 bases and J 2 bases, leaving 11 bases between the germline ends. Germline V lookup: CDR1 SGHRS, CDR2 YFSETQ. The CDR3 spells CASSLGHAVNYGYTF. The CDR3 DNA sequence: TGCGCCAGCAGCTTGGGTCACGCCGTAAACTATGGCTACACCTTC.

The V gene is TRBV7-9, the J gene TRBJ2-5; D unresolved. The V gene's germline CDR1 is SEHNR and CDR2 FQNEAQ (reference sequence). The germline V and J ends were trimmed by 1 base and 2 bases, with 5 bases remaining between them. The CDR3 runs 13 residues. The CDR3 sequence is CASSLVTQETQYF. The CDR3 DNA follows: TGTGCCAGCAGCTTAGTGACTCAAGAGACCCAGTACTTC.